This T cell receptor beta chain was found in a study of CD8 T cells in ankylosing spondylitis. Study results and caveats: There was a TCR beta motif, made of several highly homologous variants, that appeared characteristic of ankylosing spondylitis blood.

Trimming removed 3 bases from V and 2 bases from J, with 14 bases in between. Germline V lookup: CDR1 LNHDA, CDR2 SQIVND (reference sequence). This CDR3 contains 15 residues. TCRdb ran MiXCR on the 5' RACE reads and lists one entry per CDR3 protein. The sample consists of 200,000 to 300,000 distinct CDR3 sequences, about 10% of them appearing once. In the case of this clonotype: Its specificity is unknown.

The V gene is TRBV19, the J gene TRBJ2-7; unclear D gene. The receptor was isolated from a male donor with ankylosing spondylitis or in good health (not recorded which). Material for sequencing was blood, either unsorted or a sorted T cell fraction (not recorded which). The CDR3 loop is CASSIIWAETYEQYF. CDR3 nucleotides: TGTGCCAGTAGTATCATATGGGCGGAGACCTACGAGCAGTACTTC.